One and the same sample provided the 27 T cell receptor beta chains below, sequenced in a study of T cell responses to AZD1222 COVID-19 vaccine. The table came from immunoSEQ multiplex PCR; TCRdb's copy has only in-frame clones and leaves some out. The table has about 120,000 clones, about 87% seen once. The sequences come from peripheral blood, collected on day 0 of AZD1222 vaccination. These receptor sequences come from an adult in good health.

The chain links TRBV5-1 to TRBJ1-4; D remains ambiguous. The ends were cut back, 1 base at V and 4 bases at J, with 5 bases in the middle. CDR3 length equals 13 residues. Germline V gives CDR1 SGHRS, CDR2 YFSETQ. The CDR3 DNA is TGCGCCAGCAGCTTGACCTTTAATGAAAAACTGTTTTTT. Translated, it gives CASSLTFNEKLFF.

The chain uses TRBV19 and TRBJ1-2; TRBD1 matches at 7 bases. Germline values: CDR1 LNHDA, CDR2 SQIVND (reference sequence). V gave up 7 bases and J gave up 6 bases; unmatched junction bases: 14. The CDR3 has 15 amino acids. The CDR3 coding sequence is TGTGCCAGTACCCCCCGGGGCCGACAGGGTAATGGCTACACCTTC. The encoded protein is CASTPRGRQGNGYTF.

The genes are TRBV7-2 and TRBJ2-1; 13 bases align to TRBD2. V lost 7 bases, J lost 6 bases, and 3 bases stayed unmatched. The germline V gene has CDR1 SGHTA and CDR2 FQGNSA. The CDR3 totals 14 residues. The CDR3 nucleotides are TGTGCCAGCACCGGACTAGCGGGAGCCAATGAGCAGTTCTTC. Its translation is CASTGLAGANEQFF.

V usage is TRBV29-1 and J usage is TRBJ2-2; D is undetermined. Germline-derived CDR1 and CDR2 are SQVTM and ANQGSEA. V dropped 8 bases and J dropped 7 bases, with 14 bases sitting between them. This CDR3 has 12 amino acids. CDR3 region: CSPGRVGGELFF. In nucleotides, the CDR3 is TGCAGCCCCGGACGGGTTGGCGGGGAGCTGTTTTTT.

The chain carries TRBV2 and TRBJ2-5; 7 nucleotides align to TRBD2. Germline V CDR1 and CDR2: SNHLY, FYNNEI. The CDR3 consists of 15 residues. V lost 7 bases, J lost 5 bases, and 13 bases stayed unmatched. CDR3 DNA sequence: TGTGCCAGCACTGCCACGGGAGGAAGGGCGGAGACCCAGTACTTC. Its protein product is CASTATGGRAETQYF.

The V gene is TRBV6-5, the J gene TRBJ1-6; no definite D call. The CDR3 sequence is 13 residues long. Germline V gives CDR1 MNHEY, CDR2 SVGAGI. V gave up 7 bases and J gave up 9 bases, with 13 bases separating them. In DNA form, the CDR3 reads TGTGCCAGCATGGGCCACTGGCCTTCACCCCTCCACTTT. Its protein product is CASMGHWPSPLHF.

This clone was recorded only once. The rearrangement joins TRBV2 to TRBJ2-5; possibly TRBD1 or TRBD2 for D (5 bases each). The V end lost 5 bases, the J end lost 2 bases, and 15 bases lay between the germline ends. CDR3 length: 15 amino acids. Germline V lookup: CDR1 SNHLY, CDR2 FYNNEI. CDR3 sequence: CASSTVRGAQETQYF. CDR3 nucleotide sequence: TGTGCCAGCAGTACAGTCCGGGGCGCACAAGAGACCCAGTACTTC.

The rearrangement uses TRBV6-5 and TRBJ1-2, with D unclear. CDR3 length equals 13 residues. V was cut by 0 bases and J by 6 bases, with 8 bases left in between. The germline CDR1 and CDR2 sequences are MNHEY and SVGAGI. The CDR3: CASSYSGLDGYTF. Written as DNA, the CDR3 is TGTGCCAGCAGTTACTCGGGGTTGGATGGCTACACCTTC.

The chain recombines TRBV7-2 with TRBJ2-7, with TRBD2 matching over 10 bases. The length of the CDR3 is 14 residues. The J segment lost 7 bases and the V segment lost 5 bases, leaving 8 bases of the junction unmatched. Germline CDR1 and CDR2: SGHTA and FQGNSA. DNA of the CDR3: TGTGCCAGCAGCCAGCTAGCGGGAGTAGGAGAGCAGTACTTC. This gives the protein CASSQLAGVGEQYF.

This clone was observed a single time. The gene calls are TRBV5-5 and TRBJ2-6; D call uncertain. The CDR3 contains 15 residues. Germline V gene sequence: CDR1 SGHKS, CDR2 YYEKEE (reference sequence). Trimming cost V 0 bases and J 1 base, with 5 bases left between them. CDR3 residues: CASSLAGSGANVLTF. The CDR3 coding sequence is TGTGCCAGCAGCTTGGCCGGGTCTGGGGCCAACGTCCTGACTTTC. Full variable domain (missing parts from reference TRBV5-5 and TRBJ2-6): DAGVTQSPTHLIKTRGQQVTLRCSPISGHKSVSWYQQVLGQGPQFIFQYYEKEERGRGNFPDRFSARQFPNYSSELNVNALLLGDSALYLCASSLAGSGANVLTFGAGSRLTVL.

CDR3: CASSFSTSGSHPYNEQFF. CDR3 bases: TGTGCCAGCAGCTTTTCGACTAGCGGATCGCACCCTTACAATGAGCAGTTCTTC. This chain connects TRBV7-9 to TRBJ2-1, with 9 bases identical to TRBD2. J was trimmed by 4 bases and V by 3 bases; bases with no gene match: 13. The CDR3 spans 18 residues. Germline lookup yields CDR1 SEHNR and CDR2 FQNEAQ (reference sequence).

The chain recombines TRBV5-1 with TRBJ2-3; D is unclear. This CDR3 contains 15 residues. V was shortened by 1 base and J by 0 bases, with 9 bases between the two germline ends. Germline V gene sequence: CDR1 SGHRS, CDR2 YFSETQ. CDR3 loop: CASSLYGPSTDTQYF. CDR3 in DNA: TGCGCCAGCAGCTTGTACGGGCCTAGCACAGATACGCAGTATTTT.

The CDR3 protein is CASSLQGYEQYF. Here the CDR3 DNA reads TGCGCCAGCAGCCTACAGGGTTACGAGCAGTACTTC. This sequence joins TRBV5-1 and TRBJ2-7; tentative D call: TRBD1 (6 bases). CDR3 length: 12 amino acids. Trimming cost V 4 bases and J 4 bases, with 9 bases left between them. The germline V gene encodes CDR1 SGHRS and CDR2 YFSETQ.

Only one count was recorded for this clone. The chain has TRBV14 and TRBJ2-3, with 8 positions matching TRBD1. The CDR3 has 15 residues. Germline-derived CDR1 and CDR2 are SGHDN and FVKESK. V shed 5 bases and J 2 bases; nucleotides not matched to a gene: 6. The CDR3 DNA sequence: TGTGCCAGCAGCATAGGGACAGGTGTCACAGATACGCAGTATTTT. This gives the protein CASSIGTGVTDTQYF.

This chain connects TRBV28 to TRBJ1-1, with D unresolved. Per the germline V gene, CDR1 is MDHEN and CDR2 is SYDVKM. This CDR3 is 16 amino acids long. Trimming took off 1 base at V and 1 base at J, with 13 bases between the two ends. The CDR3, as DNA: TGTGCCAGCAGTTTATTGAGTCCCAGTCGGAACACTGAAGCTTTCTTT. Translating it yields CASSLLSPSRNTEAFF.

The genes are TRBV4-3 and TRBJ1-3; D is unclear. CDR3 length: 15 amino acids. Germline V gene sequence: CDR1 LGHNA, CDR2 YSLEER. With 0 bases removed from V and 0 bases from J, the gap between germline ends came to 6 bases. CDR3 in amino acids: CASSQDRVSGNTIYF. The CDR3 nucleotides are TGCGCCAGCAGCCAAGATCGGGTCTCTGGAAACACCATATATTTT.

This clone appeared a single time. This sequence joins TRBV27 and TRBJ2-7; 9 nucleotides line up with TRBD1. The CDR3 extends over 16 amino acids. V dropped 6 bases and J dropped 0; count of bases not matched to a gene: 9. CDR1 is MNHEY and CDR2 is SMNVEV in the germline V gene (reference sequence). CDR3 coding DNA: TGTGCCAGCAGGCTGGATCGGGACAGGGCCTCCTACGAGCAGTACTTC. It specifies CASRLDRDRASYEQYF.

The gene calls are TRBV4-2 and TRBJ2-3; 7 bases are a match to TRBD2. With V trimmed by 0 bases and J by 4 bases, 1 base remained unmatched. The germline CDR1 and CDR2 sequences are LGHNA and YNFKEQ. The CDR3 length is 14 residues. In nucleotides, the CDR3 is TGTGCCAGCAGCCAAGAGCTAGCGGCAGATACGCAGTATTTT. It yields the protein CASSQELAADTQYF.

The chain recombines TRBV7-2 with TRBJ2-7, with D possibly matching TRBD1 (5 bases). Germline lookup yields CDR1 SGHTA and CDR2 FQGNSA. The CDR3 has 16 residues. Trimming took off 4 bases at V and 0 bases at J, with 16 bases between the two ends. The CDR3 coding sequence is TGTGCCAGCAGCTCGCGATCAGGGCCTAGCTCCTACGAGCAGTACTTC. Its protein is CASSSRSGPSSYEQYF.

This clone has more than one count but fewer than ten. The chain is built from TRBV7-2 and TRBJ2-4, with 9 bases aligning to TRBD2. The CDR3 is 15 amino acids. Trimming removed 6 bases from V and 6 bases from J; junction bases left unmatched: 9. Germline CDR1 is SGHTA and CDR2 is FQGNSA. CDR3 residues: CASRLSGGGGNIQYF. In DNA form, the CDR3 reads TGTGCCAGCAGACTTAGCGGGGGAGGGGGAAACATTCAGTACTTC.

This chain uses TRBV5-6 with TRBJ1-6; D call uncertain. The length of the CDR3 is 15 residues. V gave up 0 bases and J gave up 10 bases, with 14 bases separating them. The germline gives CDR1 SGHDT, CDR2 YYEEEE. The CDR3 loop is CASSLGSVGQSPLHF. The CDR3 bases are TGTGCCAGCAGCTTGGGGTCTGTCGGTCAGTCACCCCTCCACTTT. Complete variable domain (other parts from reference TRBV5-6 and TRBJ1-6): DAGVTQSPTHLIKTRGQQVTLRCSPKSGHDTVSWYQQALGQGPQFIFQYYEEEERQRGNFPDRFSGHQFPNYSSELNVNALLLGDSALYLCASSLGSVGQSPLHFGNGTRLTVT.

This chain uses TRBV6-6 with TRBJ1-1, with TRBD1 matching 8 bases. Germline V gene data show CDR1 as MNHNY and CDR2 as SVGAGI (reference sequence). This CDR3 comprises 13 residues. Losses at the gene ends were 4 bases for V and 10 bases for J; bases not matched to a gene: 8. CDR3 sequence reads: CASSLTGAPRAFF. As DNA, the CDR3 is TGTGCCAGCAGTTTGACAGGGGCCCCGCGAGCTTTCTTT.

V gene TRBV11-3 combines with J gene TRBJ1-1; TRBD1 is a possible D gene (6 bases). V lost 1 base and J 3 bases, leaving 12 bases between the germline ends. The CDR3 consists of 15 residues. Germline CDR1 and CDR2: SGHNT and YENEEA. CDR3 protein: CASSLGIGGDTEAFF. Written as DNA, the CDR3 is TGTGCCAGCAGCTTAGGAATAGGGGGGGACACTGAAGCTTTCTTT.

V gene TRBV30 combines with J gene TRBJ1-1, with D unclear. V gave up 2 bases and J gave up 1 base, with 8 bases separating them. Germline CDR1 GTSNPN, CDR2 SVGIG (reference sequence). The CDR3 spans 13 residues. This chain's CDR3 is CAWSRNSNTEAFF. The DNA for the CDR3 is TGTGCCTGGAGTAGGAACTCGAACACTGAAGCTTTCTTT.

The V call is TRBV2, the J call TRBJ1-3; D unclear. Looked up from germline, CDR1 is SNHLY and CDR2 is FYNNEI. V was shortened by 4 bases and J by 0 bases, with 10 bases between the two germline ends. This CDR3 spans 15 amino acids. CDR3 bases: TGTGCCAGCAGTGCGAGTGGGTACTCTGGAAACACCATATATTTT. Translation: CASSASGYSGNTIYF.

The chain recombines TRBV6-1 with TRBJ2-5; tentatively, D is TRBD1 (6 bases). Germline V lookup: CDR1 MNHNS, CDR2 SASEGT. Trimming left V 6 bases short and J 8 bases short, with 16 bases between. This CDR3 is 13 amino acids long. The CDR3: CASSDRSLTTQYF. The CDR3 region has the DNA TGTGCCAGCAGCGACAGGAGTTTAACCACCCAGTACTTC.

The J gene is TRBJ2-7, the V gene TRBV2; 8 bases map to TRBD1. Germline V gene sequence: CDR1 SNHLY, CDR2 FYNNEI. With V trimmed by 8 bases and J by 5 bases, 8 bases remained unmatched. This CDR3 has 13 amino acids. The CDR3 spells CASGRQGRNEQYF. CDR3 in DNA: TGTGCCAGCGGGCGACAGGGGCGGAACGAGCAGTACTTC.